Sequencing of this T cell receptor (beta chain) was carried out in a study of blood T cell repertoires in COVID-19. CDR1 MNHEY and CDR2 SVGAGI come from the germline V gene. Trimming pared 9 bases from V and 3 bases from J, leaving 17 bases between. This CDR3 spans 14 amino acids. Measured with immunoSEQ multiplex PCR; TCRdb has only the in-frame clones, and not every one. The sample holds approximately 140,000 clones, under 90% seen once. This clonotype was sampled from an elderly woman in a cohort sampled during active or convalescent COVID-19. Sample: peripheral blood. The V call is TRBV6-5, the J call TRBJ1-2; D possibly corresponds to TRBD1 (5 bases). The CDR3 region is CASWTNRGDYGYTF. DNA of the CDR3: TGTGCCAGTTGGACAAACCGTGGGGACTATGGCTACACCTTC.